Reported below is one T cell receptor (beta chain). The length of the CDR3 is 11 residues. The V gene lost 6 bases and the J gene lost 3 bases, with 6 bases spanning the gap. Assay: immunoSEQ multiplex PCR; the TCRdb copy retains only in-frame clones and omits some. In the table there are some 200,000 clones, 80% to 85% of which are singletons. This record comes from a study of blood T cell repertoires in COVID-19. Study summary: Sites across the United States, Italy and Spain contributed samples from acute and convalescent COVID-19. Sample material is recorded as cDNA or gDNA derived from T cells, B-cell-depleted T cells, or PBMCs.

The J gene is TRBJ2-7, the V gene TRBV12-3 or TRBV12-4; D unresolved. The receptor comes from a woman between 40 and 50 years old with acute or convalescent COVID-19. Sequenced: peripheral blood. CDR3 in DNA: TGTGCCAGCAGGTCAGGCTACGAGCAGTACTTC. As protein: CASRSGYEQYF.